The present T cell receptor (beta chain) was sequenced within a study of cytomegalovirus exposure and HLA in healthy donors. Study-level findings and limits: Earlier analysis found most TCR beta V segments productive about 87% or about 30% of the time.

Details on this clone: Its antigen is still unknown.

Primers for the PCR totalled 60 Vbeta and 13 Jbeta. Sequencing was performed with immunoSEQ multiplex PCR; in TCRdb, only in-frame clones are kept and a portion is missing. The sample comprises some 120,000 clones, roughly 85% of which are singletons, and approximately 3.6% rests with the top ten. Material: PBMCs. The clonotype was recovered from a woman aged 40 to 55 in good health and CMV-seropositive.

In nucleotides, the CDR3 is TGTGCCAGCGCTGGGACTTCCGGCCCCCGCTACAATGAGCAGTTCTTC. Protein: CASAGTSGPRYNEQFF. The genes are TRBV27 and TRBJ2-1, with D perhaps TRBD2 (6 bases). V was clipped by 8 bases and J by 3 bases, with 20 bases between them. Germline V CDR1 and CDR2: MNHEY, SMNVEV (reference sequence). The CDR3 has 16 residues.